Following are 11 T cell receptor beta chains from one sample sequenced in a study of shared clonotypes between healthy human individuals. The protocol was immunoSEQ multiplex PCR, while the TCRdb copy is restricted to in-frame clones and leaves out a portion. The sample contains about 980,000 clones, approximately 80% of which appear only once. Material for sequencing was memory CD4+ T cells sorted from blood. The subset is: CD45RA-negative fraction. The receptors here all came from a man aged 18 to 35 in good health.

The rearrangement uses TRBV7-9 and TRBJ2-7, with D possibly matching TRBD1 (6 bases). Deletions cut 3 bases from V and 6 bases from J, with 9 bases between. The CDR3 has 12 residues. From germline, CDR1 is SEHNR and CDR2 FQNEAQ (reference sequence). The CDR3 nucleotides read TGTGCCAGCAGCTTGTCCAGGGGCGAGCAGTACTTC. Translated, it gives CASSLSRGEQYF. Full variable domain (rest looked up from reference TRBV7-9 and TRBJ2-7): DTGVSQNPRHKITKRGQNVTFRCDPISEHNRLYWYRQTLGQGPEFLTYFQNEAQLEKSRLLSDRFSAERPKGSFSTLEIQRTEQGDSAMYLCASSLSRGEQYFGPGTRLTVT.

The rearrangement uses TRBV4-1 and TRBJ2-3; TRBD2 matches at 8 bases. V gave up 5 bases and J gave up 5 bases; unmatched junction bases: 15. The CDR3 has 17 residues. Germline V gene lookup returns CDR1 MGHRA and CDR2 YSYEKL. The CDR3 region has the DNA TGCGCCAGCAGCAAAAAGAAGCGGGAGTTGCGGGAAGATACGCAGTATTTT. It specifies CASSKKKRELREDTQYF.

The gene calls are TRBV6-1 and TRBJ2-1, with D possibly matching TRBD1 (5 bases). This CDR3 contains 13 residues. CDR1 MNHNS and CDR2 SASEGT come from the germline V gene. V was pared by 4 bases and J by 10 bases, with 14 bases between. The DNA of the CDR3 is TGTGCCAGCAGTGTCGTCAGGGTTCGCGAGCAGTTCTTC. The encoded protein is CASSVVRVREQFF.

A few counts support this clone. V and J are TRBV7-2 and TRBJ1-2; possibly TRBD1 for D (5 bases). Trimming left V 0 bases short and J 0 bases short, with 8 bases between. The CDR3 sequence is 15 residues long. The germline V gene encodes CDR1 SGHTA and CDR2 FQGNSA. In DNA form, the CDR3 reads TGTGCCAGCAGCTTAGCGGGGGGAGCTAACTATGGCTACACCTTC. Amino acid sequence: CASSLAGGANYGYTF.

This clone was detected once. The chain joins TRBV18 to TRBJ1-1, with D hard to call. Per germline, CDR1 KGHSH and CDR2 LQKENI. The CDR3 length is 16 residues. The ends were cut back, 2 bases at V and 1 base at J, with 14 bases in the middle. CDR3 loop: CASSPSIFGGNTEAFF. The CDR3 DNA sequence: TGTGCCAGCTCACCATCAATCTTCGGCGGGAACACTGAAGCTTTCTTT.

The V call is TRBV5-1, the J call TRBJ2-3; no clear D gene. Germline CDR1 SGHRS, CDR2 YFSETQ. CDR3 length: 15 residues. V was clipped by 0 bases and J by 4 bases, with 12 bases between them. The CDR3 sequence: CASSLGHEIADTQYF. CDR3 in DNA: TGCGCCAGCAGCTTGGGACACGAGATCGCAGATACGCAGTATTTT.

V gene TRBV19 combines with J gene TRBJ1-1; a weak D match, TRBD1 (5 bases). CDR3 size: 14 residues. V lost 3 bases and J lost 4, with 12 bases in between. Germline V CDR1 and CDR2: LNHDA, SQIVND (reference sequence). CDR3 coding DNA: TGTGCCAGTAGTATCCCAGGGACGAGCACTGAAGCTTTCTTT. Protein: CASSIPGTSTEAFF.

The genes are TRBV6-6 and TRBJ2-3, with a possible D match to TRBD2 (5 bases). The CDR3 length is 13 residues. Germline V gene lookup returns CDR1 MNHNY and CDR2 SVGAGI (reference sequence). Trimming removed 8 bases at V and 1 base at J, with 10 bases between. This CDR3 reads CASQSSGTDTQYF. The CDR3 DNA follows: TGTGCCAGCCAGAGTAGCGGCACAGATACGCAGTATTTT.

The chain combines TRBV5-4 with TRBJ1-2; perhaps TRBD1 as D (6 bases). This CDR3 comprises 14 residues. The V gene's germline CDR1 is SGHNT and CDR2 YYREEE (reference sequence). V was trimmed by 4 bases and J by 1 base, leaving 11 bases between them. CDR3 bases: TGTGCCAGCAGCCCGGACAGCCTTAACTATGGCTACACCTTC. Translated: CASSPDSLNYGYTF. Complete variable domain (other parts from reference TRBV5-4 and TRBJ1-2): ETGVTQSPTHLIKTRGQQVTLRCSSQSGHNTVSWYQQALGQGPQFIFQYYREEENGRGNFPPRFSGLQFPNYSSELNVNALELDDSALYLCASSPDSLNYGYTFGSGTRLTVV.

This sequence joins TRBV19 and TRBJ1-1; 7 nucleotides match TRBD1. The V segment lost 5 bases and the J segment 0 bases; nucleotides outside the gene matches: 6. The CDR3 is 15 residues long. Germline V gene sequence: CDR1 LNHDA, CDR2 SQIVND (reference sequence). The CDR3 reads CASSRTGTLNTEAFF. The CDR3 coding sequence is TGTGCCAGTAGTCGGACAGGAACACTGAACACTGAAGCTTTCTTT.

The rearrangement joins TRBV9 to TRBJ1-3, with D perhaps TRBD1 (5 bases). Trimming removed 3 bases at V and 0 bases at J, with 7 bases between. Germline CDR1 reads SGDLS; CDR2 reads YYNGEE. This CDR3 has 14 residues. The CDR3 is CASSGQFSGNTIYF. In DNA form, the CDR3 reads TGTGCCAGCAGCGGACAGTTCTCTGGAAACACCATATATTTT.